This T cell receptor beta chain was profiled in a study of metastatic and nonmetastatic thyroid tumors. On the study more broadly: Repertoire data that came from the blood and tumor or nodule tissue of malignant and benign thyroid patients were compared. Notes on the study in general: When malignant thyroid tumors were compared with benign nodules, TCR beta diversity was reportedly significantly higher in the malignant tumors. This held in both blood and tumor samples.

Trimming removed 0 bases from V and 5 bases from J; junction bases left unmatched: 8. CDR3 length: 16 amino acids. CDR1 and CDR2 (germline): SGHRS, YFSETQ. MiXCR was used by TCRdb to re-call the PCR reads. The sample consists of under 45,000 clones, about a sixth of them appearing once. This clone was detected ten times or more. What it recognizes is unknown. Before thyroid surgery, none of the patients had received any treatment. Sequencing was done on a sample of tumor tissue. This clonotype originated in a female donor with papillary thyroid cancer or a benign thyroid nodule (not recorded which). Some clones in this sample may be carry-over from other donors' samples. V and J are TRBV5-1 and TRBJ2-5, with 9 positions matching TRBD2. The CDR3 here is CASSLGSSGSLETQYF. In DNA form, the CDR3 reads TGCGCCAGCAGCTTGGGGAGTAGCGGGAGTTTGGAGACCCAGTACTTC.